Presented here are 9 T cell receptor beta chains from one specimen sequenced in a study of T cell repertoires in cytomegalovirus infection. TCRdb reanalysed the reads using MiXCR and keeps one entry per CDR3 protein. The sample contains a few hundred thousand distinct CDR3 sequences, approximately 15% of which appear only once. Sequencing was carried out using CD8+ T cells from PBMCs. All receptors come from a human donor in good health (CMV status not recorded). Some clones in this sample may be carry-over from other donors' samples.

DNA of the CDR3: TGTGCCAGCAGCCACGACAGCTACAATCAGCCCCAGCATTTT. Translated: CASSHDSYNQPQHF. This chain connects TRBV6-6 to TRBJ1-5; D is possibly TRBD1 (5 bases). With 6 bases removed from V and 3 bases from J, the gap between germline ends came to 12 bases. The CDR3 spans 14 residues. The germline V gene has CDR1 MNHNY and CDR2 SVGAGI (reference sequence).

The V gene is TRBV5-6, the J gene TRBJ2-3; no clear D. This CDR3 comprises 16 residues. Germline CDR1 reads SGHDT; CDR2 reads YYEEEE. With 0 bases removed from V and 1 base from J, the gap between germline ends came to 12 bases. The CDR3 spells CASSLGTSRGTDTQYF. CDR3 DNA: TGTGCCAGCAGCTTGGGTACCAGCCGGGGCACAGATACGCAGTATTTT.

As DNA, the CDR3 is TGTGCCAGCAACCCGACAGGGTCAAATGAAAAACTGTTTTTT. Encoded protein: CASNPTGSNEKLFF. This chain joins TRBV28 and TRBJ1-4; 7 positions agree with TRBD1. V was clipped by 7 bases and J by 5 bases; unmatched bases: 7. Germline CDR1 MDHEN, CDR2 SYDVKM. The CDR3 contains 14 residues. Together with reference TRBV28 and TRBJ1-4, the CDR3 gives the full variable domain: DVKVTQSSRYLVKRTGEKVFLECVQDMDHENMFWYRQDPGLGLRLIYFSYDVKMKEKGDIPEGYSVSREKKERFSLILESASTNQTSMYLCASNPTGSNEKLFFGSGTQLSVL.

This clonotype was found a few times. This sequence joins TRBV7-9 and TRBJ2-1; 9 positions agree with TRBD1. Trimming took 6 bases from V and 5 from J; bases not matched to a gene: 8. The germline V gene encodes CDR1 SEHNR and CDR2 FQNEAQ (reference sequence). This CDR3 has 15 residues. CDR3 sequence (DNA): TGTGCCAGCAGGGACACAGGGGGCCTTGACAATGAGCAGTTCTTC. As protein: CASRDTGGLDNEQFF.

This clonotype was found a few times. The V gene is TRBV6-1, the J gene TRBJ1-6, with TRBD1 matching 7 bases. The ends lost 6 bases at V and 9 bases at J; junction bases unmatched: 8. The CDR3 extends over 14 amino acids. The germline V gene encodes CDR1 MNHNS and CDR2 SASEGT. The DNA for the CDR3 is TGTGCCAGCAGCCCGGACAGGTTCTCTTCACCCCTCCACTTT. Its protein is CASSPDRFSSPLHF.

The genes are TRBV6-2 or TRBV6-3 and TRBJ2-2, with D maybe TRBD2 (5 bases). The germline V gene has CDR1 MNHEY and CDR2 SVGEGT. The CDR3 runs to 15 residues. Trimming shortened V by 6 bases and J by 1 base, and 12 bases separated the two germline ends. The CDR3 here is CASRALALNTGELFF. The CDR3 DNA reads TGTGCCAGCAGAGCCCTAGCTCTGAACACCGGGGAGCTGTTTTTT.

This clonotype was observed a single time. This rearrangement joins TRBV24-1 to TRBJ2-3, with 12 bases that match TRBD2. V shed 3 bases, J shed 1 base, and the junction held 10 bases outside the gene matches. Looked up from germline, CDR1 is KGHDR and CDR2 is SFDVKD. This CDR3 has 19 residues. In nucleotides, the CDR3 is TGTGCCACCAGTGATCCACGACTAGCGGGGGAACCGCGCACAGATACGCAGTATTTT. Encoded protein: CATSDPRLAGEPRTDTQYF.

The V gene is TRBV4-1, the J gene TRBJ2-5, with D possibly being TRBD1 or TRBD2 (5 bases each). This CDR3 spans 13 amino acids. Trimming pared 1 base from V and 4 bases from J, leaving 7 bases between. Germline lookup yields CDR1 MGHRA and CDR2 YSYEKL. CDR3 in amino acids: CASSQVGTETQYF. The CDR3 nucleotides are TGCGCCAGCAGCCAAGTGGGGACAGAGACCCAGTACTTC.

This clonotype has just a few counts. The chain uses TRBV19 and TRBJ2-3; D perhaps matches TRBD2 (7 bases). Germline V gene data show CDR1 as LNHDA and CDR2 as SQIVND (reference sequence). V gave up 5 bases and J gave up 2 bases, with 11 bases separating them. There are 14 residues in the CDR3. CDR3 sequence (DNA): TGTGCCAGTAGTCAGGGGACTATCACAGATACGCAGTATTTT. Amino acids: CASSQGTITDTQYF.